This entry lists 4 T cell receptor beta chains sequenced from one sample in a study of cytomegalovirus exposure and HLA in healthy donors. The PCR employed 60 Vbeta primers together with 13 Jbeta primers. TCRdb keeps only in-frame clones here, not all; method: immunoSEQ multiplex PCR. The table shows 130,000 to 150,000 clones, with over 60% occurring only once. The sample taken for sequencing was PBMCs. All receptors come from a woman in her thirties in good health and CMV-seronegative.

This clone was observed a single time. At one boundary the junction diverges from the germline segment, which might be a read error. The chain recombines TRBV11-2 with TRBJ1-1; 8 bases align to TRBD1. The CDR3 consists of 15 residues. Germline CDR1 reads SGHAT; CDR2 reads FQNNGV. CDR3 in DNA: TGTGCCAGCAGCGTAGACAGGGGTAAGGGCACTGAAGCTTTCTTT. This gives the protein CASSVDRGKGTEAFF.

The V and J genes are TRBV6-5 and TRBJ1-1, with a tentative D call TRBD1 (5 bases). The CDR3 is made up of 14 amino acids. The V and J ends lost 2 bases and 4 bases respectively, with 11 bases between them. Germline V gene lookup returns CDR1 MNHEY and CDR2 SVGAGI. CDR3: CASSYRGVGTEAFF. CDR3 DNA: TGTGCCAGCAGTTACAGGGGCGTCGGCACTGAAGCTTTCTTT.

This chain joins TRBV18 and TRBJ1-4, with 11 bases matching TRBD1. The CDR3 spans 16 residues. The V gene end was trimmed by 0 bases and the J gene end by 6 bases; junction bases not matched to a gene: 3. Per germline, CDR1 KGHSH and CDR2 LQKENI. The CDR3 here is CASSPPWGQGDEKLFF. The CDR3 DNA sequence: TGTGCCAGCTCACCACCTTGGGGACAGGGGGATGAAAAACTGTTTTTT.

J is TRBJ1-1 and V is TRBV5-1; no firm D call. The length of the CDR3 is 16 residues. Looked up from germline, CDR1 is SGHRS and CDR2 is YFSETQ. Trimming removed 0 bases at V and 1 base at J, with 13 bases between. CDR3 DNA: TGCGCCAGCAGCTTGGTAAGGCACAGTCCGAACACTGAAGCTTTCTTT. Amino acid sequence: CASSLVRHSPNTEAFF.